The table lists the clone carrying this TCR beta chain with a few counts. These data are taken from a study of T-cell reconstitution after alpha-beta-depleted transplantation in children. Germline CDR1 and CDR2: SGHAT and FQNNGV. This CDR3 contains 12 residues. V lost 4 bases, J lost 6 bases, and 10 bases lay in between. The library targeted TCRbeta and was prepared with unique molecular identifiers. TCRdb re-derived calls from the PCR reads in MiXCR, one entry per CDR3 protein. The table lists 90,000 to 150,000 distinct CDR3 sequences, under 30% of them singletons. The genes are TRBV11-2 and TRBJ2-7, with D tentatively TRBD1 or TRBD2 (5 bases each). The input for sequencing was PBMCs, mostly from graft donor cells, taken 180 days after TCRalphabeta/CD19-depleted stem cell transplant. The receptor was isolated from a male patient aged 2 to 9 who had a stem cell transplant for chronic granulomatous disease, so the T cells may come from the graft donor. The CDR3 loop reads CASSSRGGEQYF. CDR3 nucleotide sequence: TGTGCCAGCAGCTCCCGGGGCGGCGAGCAGTACTTC.